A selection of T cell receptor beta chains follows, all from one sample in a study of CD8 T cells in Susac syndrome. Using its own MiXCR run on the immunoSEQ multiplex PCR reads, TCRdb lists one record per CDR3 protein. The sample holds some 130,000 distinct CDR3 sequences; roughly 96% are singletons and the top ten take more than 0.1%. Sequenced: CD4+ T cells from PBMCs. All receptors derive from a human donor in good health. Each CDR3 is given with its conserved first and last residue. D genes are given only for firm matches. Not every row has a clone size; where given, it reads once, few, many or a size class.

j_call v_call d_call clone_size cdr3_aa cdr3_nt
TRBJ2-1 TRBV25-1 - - CASRSYNEQFF TGTGCCAGCCGATCGTACAATGAGCAGTTCTTC
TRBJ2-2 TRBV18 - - CASSPQQENTGELFF TGTGCCAGCTCACCTCAACAGGAGAACACCGGGGAGCTGTTTTTT
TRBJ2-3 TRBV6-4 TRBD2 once CASSLAEPDTQYF TGTGCCAGCAGTCTAGCGGAGCCAGATACGCAGTATTTT
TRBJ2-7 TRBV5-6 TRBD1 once CASSRKGQGYYEQYF TGTGCCAGCAGCCGCAAGGGACAGGGGTACTACGAGCAGTACTTC
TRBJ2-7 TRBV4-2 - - CASSQVAGGSSYEQYF TGTGCCAGCAGCCAAGTTGCTGGGGGGAGCTCCTACGAGCAGTACTTC
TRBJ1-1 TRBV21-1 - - CASSKEDRGNTEAFF TGTGCCAGCAGCAAAGAGGACAGGGGGAACACTGAAGCTTTCTTT
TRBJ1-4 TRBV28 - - CASSLSSATNEKLFF TGTGCCAGCAGTTTAAGCAGCGCAACTAATGAAAAACTGTTTTTT
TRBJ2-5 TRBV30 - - CAWSPLDSKTQYF TGTGCCTGGAGTCCCCTAGACTCAAAGACCCAGTACTTC
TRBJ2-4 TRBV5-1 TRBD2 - CASSWGTSGIAKNIQYF TGCGCCAGCAGCTGGGGGACTAGCGGGATAGCCAAAAACATTCAGTACTTC
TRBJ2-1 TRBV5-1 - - CASSFGQYNEQFF TGCGCCAGCAGCTTCGGACAGTACAATGAGCAGTTCTTC
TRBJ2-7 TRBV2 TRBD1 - CASRRDRGHNEQYF TGTGCCAGCAGACGCGACAGGGGGCACAACGAGCAGTACTTC